This TCR beta chain was profiled in a study of blood T cell repertoires in COVID-19. Looking at the study overall: PBMCs, B-cell-depleted T cells, or T cells provided the cDNA or gDNA that made up the material.

CDR1 GTSNPN and CDR2 SVGIG come from the germline V gene (reference sequence). The CDR3 loop spans 17 amino acids. The V and J ends lost 0 bases and 7 bases respectively, with 22 bases between them. Some clones are missing from TCRdb's copy, which holds only in-frame ones; the method was immunoSEQ multiplex PCR. The sample holds roughly 130,000 clones, 75% to 90% seen once. The recovered donors of Cohort 3 showed two negative PCRs, clearance, or symptom resolution. This sequence originates from a woman between 45 and 60 years old who had recovered from COVID-19. Sequencing was performed on PBMCs or T cells enriched from blood (not recorded which). The chain carries TRBV30 and TRBJ1-5; a possible D gene is TRBD1 (5 bases). As DNA, the CDR3 is TGTGCCTGGAGTGTATACATTATTTCAGGGTCAAACCAGCCCCAGCATTTT. This sequence encodes CAWSVYIISGSNQPQHF.